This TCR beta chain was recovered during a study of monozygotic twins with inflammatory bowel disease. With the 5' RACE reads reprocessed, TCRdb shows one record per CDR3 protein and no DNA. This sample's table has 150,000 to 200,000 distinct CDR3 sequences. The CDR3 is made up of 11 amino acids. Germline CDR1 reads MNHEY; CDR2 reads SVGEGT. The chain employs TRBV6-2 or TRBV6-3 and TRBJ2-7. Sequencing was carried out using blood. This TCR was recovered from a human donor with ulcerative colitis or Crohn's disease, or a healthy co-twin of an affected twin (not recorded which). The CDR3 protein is CASSVRDGQYF.